This T cell receptor beta chain was profiled in a study of technical replicates of blood from a handful of donors. Generated by immunoSEQ multiplex PCR, the TCRdb table keeps only in-frame clones and is missing some. The table has 100,000 or so clones, nearly 96% seen once. The CDR3 spans 14 residues. V lost 1 base and J lost 10, with 11 bases in between. Germline V gene data show CDR1 as PRHDT and CDR2 as FYEKMQ (reference sequence). Sequencing was performed on T cells isolated from PBMCs. The V call is TRBV13, the J call TRBJ1-6, with a weak D call TRBD1 (5 bases). The sequence was obtained from a human donor in good health. The CDR3 DNA follows: TGTGCCAGCAGCTTAGAGGGGTTGGGGTCACCCCTCCACTTT. It yields the protein CASSLEGLGSPLHF.